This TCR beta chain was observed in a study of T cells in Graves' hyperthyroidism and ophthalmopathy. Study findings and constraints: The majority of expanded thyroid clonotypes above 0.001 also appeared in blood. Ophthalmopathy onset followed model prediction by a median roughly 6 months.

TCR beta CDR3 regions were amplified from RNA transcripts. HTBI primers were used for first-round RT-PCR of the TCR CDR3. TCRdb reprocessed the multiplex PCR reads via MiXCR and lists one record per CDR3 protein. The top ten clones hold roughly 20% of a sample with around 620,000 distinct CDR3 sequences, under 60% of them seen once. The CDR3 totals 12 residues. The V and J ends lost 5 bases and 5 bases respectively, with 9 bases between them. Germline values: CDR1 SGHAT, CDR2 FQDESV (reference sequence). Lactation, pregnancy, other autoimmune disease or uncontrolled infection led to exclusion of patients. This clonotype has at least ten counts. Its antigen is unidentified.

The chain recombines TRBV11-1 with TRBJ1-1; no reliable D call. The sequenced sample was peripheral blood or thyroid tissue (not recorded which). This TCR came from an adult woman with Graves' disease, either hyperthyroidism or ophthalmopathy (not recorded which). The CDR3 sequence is CASSHPGTEAFF. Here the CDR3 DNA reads TGTGCCAGCAGCCACCCGGGAACTGAAGCTTTCTTT.